This T cell receptor (beta chain) derives from a study of Graves' ophthalmopathy and Graves' hyperthyroidism. As concerns this clonotype: What it binds is not known.

CDR1 and CDR2 (germline): KGHDR, SFDVKD. This CDR3 contains 18 residues. The junction had 15 bases not matched to a gene; V was cut back by 6 bases and J by 7 bases. The diagnosis combined clinical symptoms, thyroxine, TRAb, thyroid ultrasound and orbital computed tomography scans. Around 10 ml of fresh blood yielded the PBMCs by density gradient. Researchers took RNA transcripts and amplified TCR beta CDR3 regions from them. Scientists carried out first-round RT-PCR using HTBI primers and then a second-round multiplex PCR. Each CDR3 protein is one row after TCRdb ran MiXCR on the multiplex PCR reads. This sample has about 420,000 distinct CDR3 sequences, with around 20% found just once. Study observations and caveats: The blood repertoire also included most expanded thyroid clonotypes above 0.001 frequency. Ophthalmopathy progression was predicted by the model at about 69% sensitivity and less than 75% specificity.

The source material was peripheral blood. The chain carries TRBV24-1 and TRBJ1-6; 9 positions agree with TRBD1. The origin of this receptor is a woman between 18 and 29 years old with stable Graves' hyperthyroidism. The CDR3 reads CATSSQKNRGRLNSPLHF. The CDR3, as DNA: TGTGCCACCAGTTCCCAAAAGAACAGGGGGCGGCTGAATTCACCCCTCCACTTT.